A single sample gave rise to the 32 T cell receptor beta chains below, sequenced in a study of cytomegalovirus exposure and HLA in healthy donors. Vbeta (60) and Jbeta (13) primers were used in the PCR. Sequencing used immunoSEQ multiplex PCR; TCRdb keeps in-frame clones, though not all of them. The table has around 210,000 clones, roughly 80% seen once; the top ten hold approximately 0.39%. Sequences were obtained from PBMCs. These receptors were obtained from a male donor in good health and CMV-seropositive.

This sequence joins TRBV5-6 and TRBJ2-5; D is uncertain. The end of the DNA aligns better with TRBJ2-7, so the J call may be wrong. In germline, CDR1 is SGHDT, CDR2 YYEEEE. This CDR3 has 14 residues. The CDR3 protein is CASSLGGSSYEQYF. The DNA of the CDR3 is TGTGCCAGCAGCTTAGGCGGTTCTTCCTACGAGCAGTACTTC.

The CDR3 DNA reads as TGCGCCAGCAGCTCCGGGACTAGCGGCACAGATACGCAGTATTTT. Translated: CASSSGTSGTDTQYF. The chain carries TRBV5-1 and TRBJ2-3; TRBD2 agrees at 10 bases. Germline CDR1 is SGHRS and CDR2 is YFSETQ. This CDR3 has 15 amino acids. V was pared by 3 bases and J by 1 base, with 2 bases of the junction left unmatched.

This clone was counted a single time. The CDR3 DNA follows: TGTGCCAGCAGGTTTCCAGGACAGCTCTATGGCTACACCTTC. Its translation is CASRFPGQLYGYTF. This chain links TRBV6-5 with TRBJ1-2; weak D call: TRBD1 (6 bases). V lost 6 bases to trimming and J lost 4 bases, with 15 bases between them. This CDR3 region has 14 residues. The germline V gene encodes CDR1 MNHEY and CDR2 SVGAGI.

The chain recombines TRBV7-2 with TRBJ2-2, with TRBD2 matching 9 bases. Trimming took 4 bases from V and 6 from J; bases not matched to a gene: 6. The CDR3 spans 15 residues. Per the germline V gene, CDR1 is SGHTA and CDR2 is FQGNSA. CDR3 bases: TGTGCCAGCAGCTCTAGCGGGATGTCGGCCGGGGAGCTGTTTTTT. Encoded protein: CASSSSGMSAGELFF.

Remarks on this clone: At one end, the junction sequence differs from germline, possibly due to a read error. The rearrangement joins TRBV7-8 to TRBJ1-3; 7 bases are shared with TRBD1. CDR1 is SGHVS and CDR2 is FQNEAQ in the germline V gene. CDR3 length: 14 residues. This CDR3 is CASSPTGAGNTIYF. Here the CDR3 DNA reads TGTGCCAGCAGTCCTACAGGGGCTGGAAATACCATATATTTT.

The rearrangement links TRBV7-3 to TRBJ1-5; D uncertain. The CDR3 is 15 residues long. Per the germline V gene, CDR1 is SGHTA and CDR2 is FQGTGA. V was clipped by 0 bases and J by 2 bases, with 8 bases between them. The CDR3 bases are TGTGCCAGCAGCTTAACGGTCGAGGGCAATCAGCCCCAGCATTTT. Translated, it gives CASSLTVEGNQPQHF.

V usage is TRBV7-9 and J usage is TRBJ1-1; D is unclear. The CDR3 consists of 14 residues. Germline V gene sequence: CDR1 SEHNR, CDR2 FQNEAQ (reference sequence). V was cut by 5 bases and J by 7 bases, with 17 bases left in between. In nucleotides, the CDR3 is TGTGCCAGCAGCCCCTCGGGAGTAATGGGTGAAGCTTTCTTT. Its protein is CASSPSGVMGEAFF.

The chain joins TRBV10-2 to TRBJ1-4; the D gene is possibly TRBD1 (6 bases). V was pared by 8 bases and J by 3 bases, with 10 bases between. CDR1 is WSHSY and CDR2 is SAAADI in the germline V gene. CDR3 length: 13 residues. The CDR3 DNA reads as TGCGCCAGCGCCGGGGGGCCTAATGAAAAACTGTTTTTT. This translates into CASAGGPNEKLFF.

The chain carries TRBV4-2 and TRBJ1-5; the D gene is possibly TRBD1 (5 bases). Trimming shortened V by 2 bases and J by 0 bases, and 8 bases separated the two germline ends. The CDR3 sequence is 15 residues long. Looked up from germline, CDR1 is LGHNA and CDR2 is YNFKEQ. The CDR3 region is CASSQPGSSNQPQHF. CDR3 sequence (DNA): TGTGCCAGCAGCCAACCAGGGTCTAGCAATCAGCCCCAGCATTTT.

The V and J genes are TRBV28 and TRBJ1-5; 10 nucleotides agree with TRBD1. Per germline, CDR1 MDHEN and CDR2 SYDVKM. This CDR3 is 17 amino acids long. Trimming at V came to 5 bases and at J to 4 bases, leaving 11 bases not matched to a gene. CDR3 sequence reads: CASSPPPGQGNNQPQHF. DNA of the CDR3: TGTGCCAGCAGTCCACCACCGGGACAGGGGAATAATCAGCCCCAGCATTTT. Full variable domain (remainder filled in from reference TRBV28 and TRBJ1-5): DVKVTQSSRYLVKRTGEKVFLECVQDMDHENMFWYRQDPGLGLRLIYFSYDVKMKEKGDIPEGYSVSREKKERFSLILESASTNQTSMYLCASSPPPGQGNNQPQHFGDGTRLSIL.

V is TRBV5-4 and J is TRBJ2-1; tentative D call: TRBD2 (6 bases). The germline gives CDR1 SGHNT, CDR2 YYREEE (reference sequence). The length of the CDR3 is 15 residues. Trimming removed 4 bases at V and 4 bases at J, with 15 bases between. The CDR3 loop is CASSPGLASYNEQFF. Written as DNA, the CDR3 is TGTGCCAGCAGCCCCGGCCTAGCGTCTTACAATGAGCAGTTCTTC.

The chain has TRBV5-5 and TRBJ2-7; 10 nucleotides line up with TRBD1. The CDR3 extends over 13 amino acids. Germline V gene lookup returns CDR1 SGHKS and CDR2 YYEKEE (reference sequence). In DNA form, the CDR3 reads TGTGGGACAGGGGGTATGAACCCCTACGAGCAGTACTTC. It translates to CGTGGMNPYEQYF. The full variable domain, its missing parts supplied by reference TRBV5-5 and TRBJ2-7, is DAGVTQSPTHLIKTRGQQVTLRCSPISGHKSVSWYQQVLGQGPQFIFQYYEKEERGRGNFPDRFSARQFPNYSSELNVNALLLGDSALYLCGTGGMNPYEQYFGPGTRLTVT.

This clone was counted a single time. In the same sample, other DNA sequences code for this CDR3. The rearrangement uses TRBV7-9 and TRBJ2-3; possibly TRBD2 for D (5 bases). The CDR3 runs to 13 residues. Looked up from germline, CDR1 is SEHNR and CDR2 is FQNEAQ (reference sequence). V lost 5 bases and J lost 14, with 20 bases in between. The CDR3 here is CASSPPGRPAGYF. CDR3 nucleotides: TGTGCCAGCAGCCCCCCCGGCCGCCCGGCGGGGTATTTT.

The chain has TRBV25-1 and TRBJ1-1; a weak D match, TRBD1 (5 bases). This CDR3 region has 16 residues. V lost 5 bases and J 1 base, leaving 17 bases between the germline ends. Germline-derived CDR1 and CDR2 are MGHDK and SYGVNS. CDR3 amino acids: CASSPVDTWENTEAFF. CDR3 nucleotides: TGTGCCAGCAGTCCCGTGGACACTTGGGAGAACACTGAAGCTTTCTTT.

The chain combines TRBV6-5 with TRBJ1-2; D is ambiguous. This CDR3 has 14 residues. V lost 5 bases, J lost 4 bases, and 14 bases lay in between. The germline V gene encodes CDR1 MNHEY and CDR2 SVGAGI. DNA for the CDR3: TGTGCCAGCAGTAATTCACAGTTTCTCTATGGCTACACCTTC. Its translation is CASSNSQFLYGYTF.

The chain has TRBV19 and TRBJ2-7; D perhaps matches TRBD1 (6 bases). This CDR3 contains 13 residues. Germline CDR1 is LNHDA and CDR2 is SQIVND (reference sequence). V was pared by 4 bases and J by 5 bases, with 12 bases between. The CDR3 bases are TGTGCCAGTAGTAAGCCAAACAGGGACGAGCAGTACTTC. The encoded protein is CASSKPNRDEQYF.

The gene calls are TRBV7-9 and TRBJ2-7; 9 bases are shared with TRBD1. V lost 2 bases, J lost 4 bases, and 3 bases stayed unmatched. The germline V gene has CDR1 SEHNR and CDR2 FQNEAQ (reference sequence). This CDR3 region has 14 residues. Here the CDR3 reads CASSLKDRGYEQYF. The CDR3 bases are TGTGCCAGCAGCTTAAAGGACAGGGGATACGAGCAGTACTTC.

J is TRBJ2-3 and V is TRBV5-4; D gene ambiguous. The length of the CDR3 is 15 residues. Trimming stripped 0 bases from V and 5 bases from J, with 13 bases between. The germline V gene encodes CDR1 SGHNT and CDR2 YYREEE (reference sequence). The CDR3 sequence is CASSLGSSPGDTQYF. The CDR3 bases are TGTGCCAGCAGCTTGGGATCATCTCCAGGAGATACGCAGTATTTT.

The table lists this clone with a few counts. The chain has TRBV11-2 and TRBJ2-3; D is unresolved. The CDR3 is 16 residues long. In germline, CDR1 is SGHAT, CDR2 FQNNGV. Trimming took off 5 bases at V and 1 base at J, with 16 bases between the two ends. The CDR3 loop reads CASSLSTGGGTDTQYF. In DNA form, the CDR3 reads TGTGCCAGCAGCCTCTCGACGGGTGGAGGCACAGATACGCAGTATTTT. The full variable domain, completed using reference TRBV11-2 and TRBJ2-3, is EAGVAQSPRYKIIEKRQSVAFWCNPISGHATLYWYQQILGQGPKLLIQFQNNGVVDDSQLPKDRFSAERLKGVDSTLKIQPAKLEDSAVYLCASSLSTGGGTDTQYFGPGTRLTVL.

The rearrangement joins TRBV29-1 to TRBJ2-7; 13 bases align to TRBD2. Losses at the gene ends were 3 bases for V and 3 bases for J; bases not matched to a gene: 2. Germline CDR1 is SQVTM and CDR2 is ANQGSEA. There are 14 residues in the CDR3. The CDR3 protein is CSVEGTSGNYEQYF. For the CDR3, the DNA is TGCAGCGTTGAGGGGACTAGCGGGAACTACGAGCAGTACTTC.

The chain recombines TRBV4-1 with TRBJ2-5; 7 positions match TRBD1. V lost 1 base to trimming and J lost 5 bases; unmatched junction nucleotides: 7. The germline gives CDR1 MGHRA, CDR2 YSYEKL. The CDR3 is 15 amino acids. The CDR3 protein is CASSQASTGMETQYF. CDR3 nucleotides: TGCGCCAGCAGCCAAGCCTCGACAGGGATGGAGACCCAGTACTTC.

The V call is TRBV6-4, the J call TRBJ1-2; 7 bases are shared with TRBD1. The CDR3 is made up of 16 amino acids. Losses at the gene ends were 6 bases for V and 7 bases for J; bases not matched to a gene: 17. Germline CDR1 MRHNA, CDR2 SNTAGT. This chain's CDR3 is CASSPGTDRPVGGYTF. CDR3 bases: TGTGCCAGCAGCCCCGGGACGGACAGGCCTGTTGGTGGCTACACCTTC.

The V and J genes are TRBV30 and TRBJ1-6, with D perhaps matching TRBD1 (5 bases). CDR1 and CDR2 from the germline V gene are GTSNPN and SVGIG (reference sequence). V dropped 6 bases and J dropped 4 bases, with 19 bases sitting between them. The CDR3 spans 16 residues. CDR3 sequence reads: CACPHKGIGYNSPLHF. DNA of the CDR3: TGTGCCTGCCCTCATAAGGGGATCGGGTATAATTCACCCCTCCACTTT. Supplemented by reference TRBV30 and TRBJ1-6, the full variable domain reads SQTIHQWPATLVQPVGSPLSLECTVEGTSNPNLYWYRQAAGRGLQLLFYSVGIGQISSEVPQNLSASRPQDRQFILSSKKLLLSDSGFYLCACPHKGIGYNSPLHFGNGTRLTVT.

This clone has a handful of counts. The chain is built from TRBV5-1 and TRBJ2-7, with 9 bases lining up with TRBD2. The V and J ends lost 5 bases and 5 bases, in that order; junction bases with no gene match: 5. The germline CDR1 and CDR2 sequences are SGHRS and YFSETQ. The CDR3 loop spans 13 amino acids. The CDR3 spells CASRNSGSHEQYF. The CDR3 bases are TGCGCCAGCAGAAATAGCGGGAGCCACGAGCAGTACTTC.

This chain joins TRBV7-2 and TRBJ2-3, with 8 nucleotides matching TRBD1. Trimming at V came to 5 bases and at J to 1 base, leaving 11 bases not matched to a gene. This CDR3 is built from 17 residues. Germline V gene data show CDR1 as SGHTA and CDR2 as FQGNSA. CDR3 DNA: TGTGCCAGCAGCAGTCGGGACAGGAGTTATCGCACAGATACGCAGTATTTT. Residues: CASSSRDRSYRTDTQYF.

The CDR3 reads CASSQANMGLAAHEQFF. CDR3 DNA sequence: TGCGCCAGCAGCCAAGCAAATATGGGACTAGCAGCCCATGAGCAGTTCTTC. The genes are TRBV4-1 and TRBJ2-1; 9 positions match TRBD2. The CDR3 covers 17 residues. V lost 1 base, J lost 8 bases, and 12 bases stayed unmatched. Germline loops: CDR1 MGHRA, CDR2 YSYEKL.

The V and J genes are TRBV5-1 and TRBJ2-2, with 11 positions matching TRBD2. This CDR3 has 17 residues. Germline trimming cut 4 bases from V and 7 bases from J; bases unmatched to any gene: 12. Germline-derived CDR1 and CDR2 are SGHRS and YFSETQ. CDR3 nucleotides: TGCGCCAGCAGCAGACAAACTAGCGGGAGAATAGGCGGGGAGCTGTTTTTT. It codes for CASSRQTSGRIGGELFF.

As for this clone: Germline and junction disagree at one end, which may indicate a read error. The chain links TRBV2 to TRBJ1-2; a weak D match, TRBD1 (5 bases). This CDR3 has 13 amino acids. CDR1 and CDR2 (germline): SNHLY, FYNNEI. In nucleotides, the CDR3 is TGTGCCAGCGGTGACAGAACGAACTATGGCTACACCTTC. Its protein is CASGDRTNYGYTF.

This chain links TRBV5-1 with TRBJ2-3; maybe TRBD1 (5 bases). CDR1 is SGHRS, CDR2 YFSETQ, per germline. The germline V and J ends were trimmed by 0 bases and 5 bases, with 13 bases remaining between them. The CDR3 sequence is 15 residues long. Here the CDR3 reads CASSLARVSGDTQYF. The CDR3 region has the DNA TGCGCCAGCAGCTTGGCCAGGGTTTCCGGAGATACGCAGTATTTT.

V and J are TRBV2 and TRBJ1-2; D gene unclear. Trimming left V 5 bases short and J 3 bases short, with 10 bases between. Germline V gene lookup returns CDR1 SNHLY and CDR2 FYNNEI. The CDR3 sequence is 13 residues long. The CDR3 DNA is TGTGCCAGCAGTAACCGACGGGACTATGGCTACACCTTC. It yields the protein CASSNRRDYGYTF.

This chain connects TRBV5-4 to TRBJ2-7, with D perhaps matching TRBD2 (6 bases). In germline, CDR1 is SGHNT, CDR2 YYREEE (reference sequence). V was pared by 2 bases and J by 1 base, with 19 bases between. The CDR3 spans 17 residues. For the CDR3, the DNA is TGTGCCAGCAGCTTTTCGGGGCGGGGCGGGGCATCCTACGAGCAGTACTTC. Its protein is CASSFSGRGGASYEQYF. Using reference TRBV5-4 and TRBJ2-7 for the parts outside the CDR3, the full variable domain is ETGVTQSPTHLIKTRGQQVTLRCSSQSGHNTVSWYQQALGQGPQFIFQYYREEENGRGNFPPRFSGLQFPNYSSELNVNALELDDSALYLCASSFSGRGGASYEQYFGPGTRLTVT.

The genes are TRBV7-3 and TRBJ2-7, with 9 nucleotides matching TRBD2. The CDR3 spans 17 residues. Germline CDR1 is SGHTA and CDR2 is FQGTGA. With V trimmed by 2 bases and J by 0 bases, 8 bases remained unmatched. In DNA, the CDR3 is TGTGCCAGCAGCTTAGCGGGAGGGGTTGTAAGCTCCTACGAGCAGTACTTC. It codes for CASSLAGGVVSSYEQYF.